Described below is a single TCR beta chain sequence and its context. Antigen: not known. These data come from a study of cytomegalovirus exposure and HLA in healthy donors. Germline CDR1 and CDR2: LGHNT and FRNRAP. The CDR3 covers 12 residues. Study results and limitations: Among immune exposure information, only CMV serostatus was available. Roughly uniform depth of sequencing across donors was assumed in presence/absence analyses. Confirmation in vitro established that a few CMV-associated chains were specific for CMV antigens. When analyzed later, a missense DCLRE1C variant was found to be linked to TCR beta V- and J-gene trimming.

PCR was performed using 60 Vbeta and 13 Jbeta primers. Generated by immunoSEQ multiplex PCR, the TCRdb table keeps only in-frame clones and is missing some. The sample carries some 150,000 clones, approximately 76% recorded once. This TCR derives from a man in his sixties in good health and CMV-seronegative. J is TRBJ2-5 and V is TRBV12-5, with D maybe TRBD2 (6 bases). Material for sequencing was PBMCs. DNA for the CDR3: TGTGCCTCTCGGGGGATCGGAGAGACCCAGTACTTC. It translates to CASRGIGETQYF. Together with reference TRBV12-5 and TRBJ2-5, the CDR3 gives the full variable domain: DARVTQTPRHKVTEMGQEVTMRCQPILGHNTVFWYRQTMMQGLELLAYFRNRAPLDDSGMPKDRFSAEMPDATLATLKIQPSEPRDSAVYFCASRGIGETQYFGPGTRLLVL.